These 18 T cell receptor beta chains were all obtained from the same sample, sequenced in a study of PD-1 blockade in mismatch repair-deficient tumors. Here immunoSEQ multiplex PCR was the method, and the copy in TCRdb shows in-frame clones only, minus some. Of some 84,000 clones in the sample, roughly 80% are singletons; the top ten hold just over 2.5%. Sequences were derived from peripheral blood, sampled 12 weeks after starting pembrolizumab. These receptors came from an adult with mismatch repair-deficient cancer.

In its sample, this clone was seen a few times. This rearrangement joins TRBV5-5 to TRBJ2-5, with D perhaps TRBD1 or TRBD2 (5 bases each). The V and J ends lost 0 bases and 5 bases respectively, with 14 bases between them. This CDR3 has 15 amino acids. Germline CDR1 and CDR2: SGHKS and YYEKEE (reference sequence). CDR3 loop: CASSLALDRGETQYF. CDR3 coding DNA: TGTGCCAGCAGCTTGGCCCTCGACAGAGGGGAGACCCAGTACTTC.

The gene calls are TRBV11-2 and TRBJ2-1; maybe TRBD1 (6 bases). The germline gives CDR1 SGHAT, CDR2 FQNNGV. Between the trimmed V and J ends, which lost 8 bases and 12 bases, there was a span of 17 bases. The CDR3 totals 12 residues. The CDR3 reads CASLGSRGGQFF. The CDR3 DNA reads TGTGCCAGCCTGGGGAGCAGGGGTGGGCAGTTCTTC.

This sequence joins TRBV4-1 and TRBJ1-1, with D hard to call. This CDR3 comprises 14 residues. V lost 4 bases to trimming and J lost 0 bases, with 9 bases between them. CDR1 is MGHRA, CDR2 YSYEKL, per germline. The CDR3 DNA sequence: TGCGCCAGCAGCCTCAAGGGAGTGAACACTGAAGCTTTCTTT. This encodes CASSLKGVNTEAFF.

The chain is built from TRBV19 and TRBJ1-1, with D unresolved. Germline lookup yields CDR1 LNHDA and CDR2 SQIVND (reference sequence). V lost 5 bases and J lost 6, with 19 bases in between. This CDR3 region has 15 residues. In DNA, the CDR3 is TGTGCCAGTAGTTCATCCGGGAGCTTTGGGCCTGAAGCTTTCTTT. Its protein is CASSSSGSFGPEAFF.

This clone was observed a single time. V and J are TRBV18 and TRBJ1-1; TRBD1 might be the D (6 bases). The CDR3 has 13 residues. CDR1 is KGHSH, CDR2 LQKENI, per germline. With 0 bases removed from V and 4 bases from J, the gap between germline ends came to 6 bases. The CDR3 DNA is TGTGCCAGCTCACCACCGGACAGCACTGAAGCTTTCTTT. Translating gives CASSPPDSTEAFF.

V usage is TRBV19 and J usage is TRBJ2-7; TRBD1 aligns across 9 bases. V lost 2 bases, J lost 5 bases, and 10 bases stayed unmatched. This CDR3 is built from 16 residues. Germline-derived CDR1 and CDR2 are LNHDA and SQIVND (reference sequence). CDR3 sequence: CASSIRDRVYVHEQYF. The CDR3, as DNA: TGTGCCAGTAGTATAAGGGACAGGGTTTATGTACACGAGCAGTACTTC.

This chain connects TRBV6-6 to TRBJ1-1; TRBD1 aligns across 8 bases. From germline, CDR1 is MNHNY and CDR2 SVGAGI (reference sequence). The CDR3 spans 15 residues. The junction had 7 bases not matched to a gene; V was cut back by 6 bases and J by 1 base. The CDR3 spells CASRGTGTGNTEAFF. The CDR3 DNA is TGTGCCAGCAGGGGGACCGGGACAGGGAACACTGAAGCTTTCTTT.

This chain joins TRBV14 and TRBJ1-1; TRBD1 agrees at 10 bases. Germline values: CDR1 SGHDN, CDR2 FVKESK. The CDR3 sequence is 14 residues long. V shed 2 bases, J shed 5 bases, and the junction held 2 bases outside the gene matches. The DNA for the CDR3 is TGTGCCAGCAGCCAACCGGGACAGGGGACTGAAGCTTTCTTT. This codes for CASSQPGQGTEAFF.

The chain combines TRBV10-2 with TRBJ2-7; tentative D call: TRBD2 (6 bases). This CDR3 has 14 amino acids. Germline CDR1 is WSHSY and CDR2 is SAAADI. The V end lost 6 bases, the J end lost 0 bases, and 12 bases lay between the germline ends. CDR3 protein: CASSAGTDSYEQYF. CDR3 sequence (DNA): TGCGCCAGCAGCGCCGGGACTGACTCCTACGAGCAGTACTTC.

This sequence joins TRBV27 and TRBJ2-1, with D possibly being TRBD1 or TRBD2 (5 bases each). Trimming removed 0 bases from V and 9 bases from J, with 15 bases in between. The CDR3 totals 15 residues. Looked up from germline, CDR1 is MNHEY and CDR2 is SMNVEV (reference sequence). The DNA of the CDR3 is TGTGCCAGCAGTTTATCAGGCGGATCTGGGGGTGAGCAGTTCTTC. It yields the protein CASSLSGGSGGEQFF.

This rearrangement joins TRBV6-5 to TRBJ1-1; tentatively, D is TRBD1 (5 bases). The CDR3 has 14 amino acids. Germline values: CDR1 MNHEY, CDR2 SVGAGI. Trimming took 7 bases from V and 1 from J, leaving 13 bases between them. CDR3 sequence reads: CASTDGHPNTEAFF. DNA for the CDR3: TGTGCCAGCACCGACGGACACCCGAACACTGAAGCTTTCTTT.

This clone appeared a few times. V and J are TRBV4-2 and TRBJ1-1; D is uncertain. The germline gives CDR1 LGHNA, CDR2 YNFKEQ. The CDR3 spans 13 residues. V was trimmed by 6 bases and J by 1 base, leaving 9 bases between them. As DNA, the CDR3 is TGTGCCAGCAGTAGGGAACGGAACACTGAAGCTTTCTTT. This codes for CASSRERNTEAFF.

Of note for this clone: One junction end does not reproduce the germline sequence, and a read error may be involved. The J gene is TRBJ2-2, the V gene TRBV5-4; D remains unclear. The germline CDR1 and CDR2 sequences are SGHNT and YYREEE (reference sequence). The CDR3 is made up of 17 amino acids. Here the CDR3 reads CASSLGQRRLSTRELFF. The CDR3 DNA is TGTGCCAGCAGCTTAGGGCAGAGGCGTCTAAGCACCCGGGAGCTGTTTTTT.

The genes are TRBV2 and TRBJ2-3; 12 bases match TRBD2. The CDR3 covers 17 residues. Germline V gives CDR1 SNHLY, CDR2 FYNNEI. V lost 4 bases, J lost 0 bases, and 5 bases stayed unmatched. The CDR3 DNA is TGTGCCAGCAGTGTGGGGCTAGCGGGAGGGAGCACAGATACGCAGTATTTT. It codes for CASSVGLAGGSTDTQYF.

This rearrangement joins TRBV6-1 to TRBJ2-2; TRBD2 aligns across 9 bases. Germline V lookup: CDR1 MNHNS, CDR2 SASEGT. The CDR3 length is 16 residues. V lost 1 base, J lost 3 bases, and 3 bases stayed unmatched. In nucleotides, the CDR3 is TGTGCCAGCAGTGAAGTCCTAGCGGGATACACCGGGGAGCTGTTTTTT. This codes for CASSEVLAGYTGELFF.

This rearrangement joins TRBV25-1 to TRBJ2-7; D unresolved. V dropped 3 bases and J dropped 5 bases, with 5 bases sitting between them. The CDR3 has 11 amino acids. Germline assignment: CDR1 MGHDK and CDR2 SYGVNS. The CDR3 DNA follows: TGTGCCAGCAGTGACCCAAACGAGCAGTACTTC. As protein: CASSDPNEQYF.

The chain recombines TRBV6-5 with TRBJ2-2; D gene uncertain. CDR1 is MNHEY and CDR2 is SVGAGI in the germline V gene. Between the trimmed V and J ends, which lost 3 bases and 7 bases, there was a span of 9 bases. The length of the CDR3 is 13 residues. The CDR3 spells CASSYLPGGELFF. In DNA, the CDR3 is TGTGCCAGCAGTTATCTCCCGGGCGGGGAGCTGTTTTTT.

The chain carries TRBV19 and TRBJ1-5; 12 bases are a match to TRBD1. J was trimmed by 3 bases and V by 2 bases; bases with no gene match: 5. Germline CDR1 LNHDA, CDR2 SQIVND (reference sequence). This CDR3 spans 17 amino acids. DNA for the CDR3: TGTGCCAGTAGTATAAAGGGACAGGGGGCGATCAATCAGCCCCAGCATTTT. This gives the protein CASSIKGQGAINQPQHF.